This T cell receptor beta chain came from a study of blood T cell repertoires in COVID-19. With regard to this clone: The sample has other DNA sequences that encode this CDR3 too.

The V gene lost 4 bases and the J gene lost 0 bases, with 4 bases spanning the gap. CDR1 and CDR2 from the germline V gene are LGHDT and YNNKEL (reference sequence). This CDR3 comprises 12 residues. The table came from immunoSEQ multiplex PCR; TCRdb's copy has only in-frame clones and leaves some out. There are about 490,000 clones in the sample; roughly 85% occur only once, and 3.2% lies in the top ten. V usage is TRBV3-1 (or the pseudogene TRBV3-2) and J usage is TRBJ2-7; no firm D call. Sequencing used peripheral blood. The source is a human donor in a cohort sampled during active COVID-19. CDR3 in amino acids: CASSRSSYEQYF. The CDR3 DNA follows: TGTGCCAGCAGCCGTAGCTCCTACGAGCAGTACTTC.